These 9 T cell receptor beta chains were all obtained from the same sample, sequenced in a study of T cells in Graves' hyperthyroidism and ophthalmopathy. Amplification yielded TCR beta CDR3 regions, with RNA transcripts as the source. HTBI primers drove first-round RT-PCR of the TCR CDR3. TCRdb itself ran the multiplex PCR reads through MiXCR, one entry per CDR3 protein. The sample contains more than 300,000 distinct CDR3 sequences, approximately 15% of which appear only once. The sequenced sample was blood. The source of these receptors is a woman in her thirties with Graves' hyperthyroidism.

This clonotype was picked up many times. The rearrangement uses TRBV27 and TRBJ1-6; tentative D call: TRBD1 (6 bases). The CDR3 loop spans 14 amino acids. Trimming shortened V by 6 bases and J by 5 bases, and 11 bases separated the two germline ends. Germline assignment: CDR1 MNHEY and CDR2 SMNVEV (reference sequence). CDR3 DNA sequence: TGTGCCAGCAGCCGGGACACAAATAATTCACCCCTCCACTTT. Its translation is CASSRDTNNSPLHF.

The rearrangement joins TRBV30 to TRBJ1-4, with 10 bases matching TRBD1. V lost 5 bases to trimming and J lost 6 bases; unmatched junction nucleotides: 6. This CDR3 is 14 amino acids long. Per the germline V gene, CDR1 is GTSNPN and CDR2 is SVGIG (reference sequence). CDR3 sequence: CAWGQGTGDEKLFF. The CDR3 nucleotides read TGTGCCTGGGGACAAGGGACAGGGGATGAAAAACTGTTTTTT.

This clonotype was observed many times. The chain has TRBV5-4 and TRBJ1-1, with D maybe TRBD1 (6 bases). V was clipped by 4 bases and J by 4 bases, with 14 bases between them. The CDR3 extends over 14 amino acids. The germline V gene encodes CDR1 SGHNT and CDR2 YYREEE (reference sequence). CDR3 region: CASSLFGGLTEAFF. The DNA for the CDR3 is TGTGCCAGCAGCCTATTCGGGGGCCTCACTGAAGCTTTCTTT.

This sequence joins TRBV19 and TRBJ1-5; D perhaps matches TRBD1 (5 bases). V was trimmed by 10 bases and J by 0 bases, leaving 10 bases between them. Germline V gene data show CDR1 as LNHDA and CDR2 as SQIVND (reference sequence). CDR3 length: 13 amino acids. The CDR3 region is CATEGISNQPQHF. The CDR3 DNA reads as TGTGCCACAGAGGGGATTAGCAATCAGCCCCAGCATTTT. Drawing the rest from reference TRBV19 and TRBJ1-5, the complete variable domain is DGGITQSPKYLFRKEGQNVTLSCEQNLNHDAMYWYRQDPGQGLRLIYYSQIVNDFQKGDIAEGYSVSREKKESFPLTVTSAQKNPTAFYLCATEGISNQPQHFGDGTRLSIL.

This clonotype was seen a handful of times. V and J are TRBV19 and TRBJ1-5; D might be TRBD1 (5 bases). Germline V gene data show CDR1 as LNHDA and CDR2 as SQIVND (reference sequence). Trimming took 1 base from V and 0 from J, leaving 10 bases between them. This CDR3 has 16 residues. CDR3 amino acids: CASSIVSGHSNQPQHF. The CDR3 region has the DNA TGTGCCAGTAGTATAGTAAGTGGACATAGCAATCAGCCCCAGCATTTT.

This clonotype showed up many times. The chain is built from TRBV27 and TRBJ2-1; a possible D gene is TRBD2 (7 bases). Trimming pared 3 bases from V and 6 bases from J, leaving 27 bases between. CDR1 and CDR2 (germline): MNHEY, SMNVEV (reference sequence). The CDR3 length is 19 residues. The CDR3 sequence: CASSFGRGPGDSGINEQFF. Here the CDR3 DNA reads TGTGCCAGCAGTTTTGGGCGGGGGCCGGGGGATTCGGGGATCAATGAGCAGTTCTTC.

This clonotype was detected many times. The chain links TRBV12-3 or TRBV12-4 to TRBJ1-3, with D uncertain. V gave up 3 bases and J gave up 2 bases, with 8 bases separating them. CDR3 length: 14 amino acids. CDR3 bases: TGTGCCAGCAGTTTTAGAGGGACTGGAAACACCATATATTTT. It yields the protein CASSFRGTGNTIYF.

On this clonotype itself: The junction departs from germline at one end; a sequencing error may be responsible. The CDR3 reads CASSLGSQETEYF. Here the CDR3 DNA reads TGTGCCAGCAGCTTAGGCAGCCAAGAGACCGAGTACTTC. The rearrangement uses TRBV11-2 and TRBJ2-5, with D uncertain. The CDR3 is 13 amino acids. CDR1 SGHAT and CDR2 FQNNGV come from the germline V gene.

The chain joins TRBV5-8 to TRBJ2-1; the match to TRBD1 covers 11 bases. V lost 6 bases and J lost 3; bases outside the gene matches: 8. From germline, CDR1 is SGHTS and CDR2 YDEGEE. This CDR3 contains 16 residues. CDR3 coding DNA: TGTGCCAGCAACCCTACCGGGACAGGGGGCTACAATGAGCAGTTCTTC. It translates to CASNPTGTGGYNEQFF.